A selection of T cell receptor beta chains follows, all from one sample in a study of metastatic and nonmetastatic thyroid tumors. TCRdb re-called the PCR reads with MiXCR. Counted here are roughly 34,000 clones, approximately 34% occurring once; the ten biggest clones make up over 20%. The sequenced sample consisted of tumor tissue. Receptor source: a female donor with papillary thyroid cancer or a benign thyroid nodule (not recorded which). Some clones in this sample may be carry-over from other donors' samples. Both conserved end residues are part of each CDR3. A D gene is named only where the DNA matches it firmly. For some rows the clone size is stated as once, few or many, or as a class when expanded; others skip it.

v_gene	d_gene	j_gene	abundance	CDR3nt	CDR3aa
TRBV9	TRBD2	TRBJ2-3	.	TGTGCCAGCAGCGTAGAGGGGAGGGCTAGCACAGATACGCAGTATTTT	CASSVEGRASTDTQYF
TRBV12-3/TRBV12-4	TRBD2	TRBJ2-1	few	TGTGCCAGTAGGACCGGGACTACCAATGAGCAGTTCTTC	CASRTGTTNEQFF
TRBV6-1	.	TRBJ1-5	few	TGTGCCAGCAGGCGAACAGGGTCGGGGTTTAATCAGCCCCAGCATTTT	CASRRTGSGFNQPQHF
TRBV20-1	.	TRBJ2-2	.	TGCAGTGCTAGTATCGCGGGTTCGAACACCGGGGAGCTGTTTTTT	CSASIAGSNTGELFF
TRBV6-1	TRBD1	TRBJ1-2	few	TGTGCCAGCCAGGGGGGCGCGGGGGGCTACACCTTC	CASQGGAGGYTF
TRBV11-2	.	TRBJ2-1	.	TGTGCCAGCAGCTTAGACGGGAGAGTGTACAATGAGCAGTTCTTC	CASSLDGRVYNEQFF
TRBV30	.	TRBJ2-2	once	TGTGCCTGGAGGGGGAACACCGGGGAGCTGTTTTTT	CAWRGNTGELFF
TRBV3-1	.	TRBJ2-7	.	TGTGCCAGCAGCCAAGACACCTTAACCTACGAGCAGTACTTC	CASSQDTLTYEQYF
TRBV6-2/TRBV6-3	.	TRBJ2-3	few	TGTGCCAGCAGTTACGGTGATGGACAAACAGATACGCAGTATTTT	CASSYGDGQTDTQYF
TRBV6-1	.	TRBJ2-7	few	TGTGCCAGCAGTGAAGGAGGGGGTGCCTCCTACGAGCAGTACTTC	CASSEGGGASYEQYF
TRBV20-1	.	TRBJ1-2	.	TGCAGCGAGGCCAGAGGGAACTATGGCTACACCTTC	CSEARGNYGYTF
TRBV6-2/TRBV6-3	.	TRBJ2-1	few	TGTGCCAGCACCTTGTCCCCAGGGATATACAATGAGCAGTTCTTC	CASTLSPGIYNEQFF
TRBV5-1	.	TRBJ2-1	.	TGCGCCAGCAGCCGACAGTGGAATGAGCAGTTCTTC	CASSRQWNEQFF
TRBV6-5	.	TRBJ2-5	.	TGTGCCAGCAGTTACGTAGCACGGGAGACCCAGTACTTC	CASSYVARETQYF
TRBV9	TRBD1	TRBJ1-2	once	TGTGCCAGCAGCATCAGACAGGGAAGTAACTATGGCTACACCTTC	CASSIRQGSNYGYTF
TRBV4-1	TRBD1	TRBJ1-5	few	TGCGCCAGCAGCCAAGACCAGGGGGGGGTCCAGCCCCAGCATTTT	CASSQDQGGVQPQHF
TRBV28	.	TRBJ2-1	.	TGTGCAGGAGCGACCGCAATCGATGAGCAGTTCTTC	CAGATAIDEQFF
TRBV20-1	TRBD2	TRBJ2-1	.	TGCAGTGCTACCCTCTCGGGGGGCAATGAGCAGTTCTTC	CSATLSGGNEQFF
TRBV5-1	TRBD1	TRBJ1-2	few	TGCGCCAGCACCCCAGGTCTAGGGGGCGTTGGCTACACCTTC	CASTPGLGGVGYTF
TRBV20-1	.	TRBJ2-1	many	TGCAGTGCTAGAGATCTCGGGGGTCGGAATGAGCAGTTCTTC	CSARDLGGRNEQFF
TRBV9	TRBD2	TRBJ2-6	.	TGTGCCAGCAGCGTCGGGACTAGCGGGGGTGGCAACGTCCTGACTTTC	CASSVGTSGGGNVLTF
TRBV6-5	.	TRBJ2-2	few	TGTGCCAGCAGTTTCCCGGTCCCGGCTCTGGGCGGGGAGCTGTTTTTT	CASSFPVPALGGELFF
TRBV19	.	TRBJ2-2	.	TGTGCCAGTAGTGTTTTAGCGGCCCGAGAGGAGCTGTTTTTT	CASSVLAAREELFF
TRBV11-2	.	TRBJ1-6	few	TGTGCCAGCAGCTTAGGGGCCGCACATAATTCACCCCTCCACTTT	CASSLGAAHNSPLHF
TRBV5-1	.	TRBJ1-3	.	TGCGCCAGCAGCGAGGCGGCGGGGGTTGGAAACACCATATATTTT	CASSEAAGVGNTIYF
TRBV10-2	.	TRBJ2-2	few	TGCGCCAGCAGGGGCGACGCCGGGGAGCTGTTTTTT	CASRGDAGELFF
TRBV18	TRBD1	TRBJ1-5	.	TGTGCCAGCTCGCAGACAGGGAATCATCAGCCCCAGCATTTT	CASSQTGNHQPQHF
TRBV6-4	.	TRBJ2-1	few	TGTGCCAGCAGTGACCCCGGGCAGCCCAATGAGCAGTTCTTC	CASSDPGQPNEQFF
TRBV6-1	.	TRBJ2-2	large	TGTGCCAGCAGTCCCAGGGGTGGGGGAACCGGGGAGCTGTTTTTT	CASSPRGGGTGELFF
TRBV10-3	.	TRBJ1-2	.	TGTGCCATCAGTCTAGACGAAGCTAACTATGGCTACACCTTC	CAISLDEANYGYTF
TRBV5-1	.	TRBJ2-3	.	TGCGCCAGCAGCTTGGGGTGGACAGATACGCAGTATTTT	CASSLGWTDTQYF